This entry concerns a single TCR beta chain. No antigen is known for it. The data stem from a study of OX40 agonist ivuxolimab in advanced cancers. V was clipped by 6 bases and J by 5 bases; unmatched bases: 7. Germline-derived CDR1 and CDR2 are WNHNN and SYGVQD (reference sequence). The CDR3 has 14 amino acids. Sequencing was performed with immunoSEQ multiplex PCR; in TCRdb, only in-frame clones are kept and a portion is missing. The sample consists of approximately 94,000 clones, around 84% of them appearing once. Findings of the study overall: Among the lowest peripheral clonal expansion occurred in 0.1-3.0 mg/kg partial responders.

The source material was CD4+ or CD8+ T cells sorted from blood, sampled in a trial of the OX40 agonist ivuxolimab. This chain connects TRBV10-1 to TRBJ1-1, with 9 bases that match TRBD1. This sequence was found in an adult with an advanced solid tumor such as melanoma, head and neck, liver or kidney cancer. DNA for the CDR3: TGCGCCAGCAGCATGGACAGGGGAAATACTGAAGCTTTCTTT. It codes for CASSMDRGNTEAFF.